This T cell receptor beta chain was obtained from a study of T cell repertoires and HLA-DP antigens. Regarding this clone: Its antigen is not identified.

Generated by immunoSEQ multiplex PCR, the TCRdb table keeps only in-frame clones and is missing some. The table has approximately 86,000 clones, roughly 86% seen once. The V and J ends lost 7 bases and 5 bases respectively, with 17 bases between them. Germline lookup yields CDR1 MNHNY and CDR2 SVGAGI (reference sequence). The CDR3 length is 14 residues. The sample consisted of CD4+ T cells from PBMCs. J is TRBJ1-1 and V is TRBV6-6; D may be TRBD1 (6 bases). The sequence came from a man aged 50 to 59 in good health and CMV-seronegative. The CDR3 region has the DNA TGTGCCAGCATCGTGAAAATGGGGGCGACTGAAGCTTTCTTT. Its protein product is CASIVKMGATEAFF.